Described below is a single T cell receptor (beta chain) sequence and its context. Its antigen is unknown. No clone much larger than this one lies a single base away; base qualities are absent. The CDR3 regions of human TCRbeta chains were subjected to immunosequencing. Per the authors' processing: TCRs in the repertoires were matched against a reference library of SARS-CoV-2-specific TCRs that had been generated with the MIRA antigen-specificity platform. Breadth was defined as the fraction of unique TCRs that were SARS-CoV-2-associated, and depth was defined as the fraction of total T cells that were SARS-CoV-2-associated. Each spike-specific TCR was assigned to its reactive spike region and to a CD4 or CD8 class using the MIRA data. Log10-transformed breadth and depth values were compared by one-way ANOVA with Sidak's multiple comparisons tests. The source is immuneACCESS, and TCRdb retained only in-frame sequences with V and J called. Part of the clones is not carried over; for the studies checked, unresolved V genes explain less than half of this, and the remainder is unexplained. That table gives V, J and clone size, and the DNA gave D and trimming. For this sample there are about 100,000 clones; 87% appear just once. The ten top clones hold 15% to 20% of the sample.

The V and J ends are trimmed by 2 bases and 8 bases, leaving 11 bases between them. Taken from the germline V gene (reference sequence), the CDR1 and CDR2 loops are SGHNT and YYREEE. The CDR3 holds 14 amino acids from the cysteine to the phenylalanine. Left in the record is the CDR3 DNA by itself, 42 bases read in frame from the first base. The time point label on this specimen signifies: baseline before first vaccination. Vaccinee samples were obtained from the UK trials COV001 and COV002, which included a single-blind randomized controlled phase 2/3 trial of AZD1222 (ChAdOx1 nCoV-19) in healthy adults. For TCRbeta chain sequencing, PBMC samples from trial participants were taken at day 0 and at day 28 after the second dose. The data stem from a study of T cell responses to AZD1222 COVID-19 vaccine (dated by TCRdb to about 2021). Broadly, across the study: AZD1222 recipients with second doses at about 4 weeks or about 12 weeks were pooled, because spike-specific TCR depth and breadth did not differ between schedules. TCR sequencing covered more than 230 trial participants: 200 to 220 given two doses of AZD1222 and 26 given two doses of MenACWY control vaccine. Trial participants were enrolled by age into 18-55, 56-69 and 70-plus year subgroups, with roughly 150, 30 and 60 TCR-sequenced participants respectively. Broader findings and caveats from the paper: The vaccine-associated CD4 TCRs covered the entire spike protein, and the dominant responses fell in regions 160-218 and 743-854. The 56-69-year group was small, and its depth increase did not reach significance, likely because of low power. After two AZD1222 doses, spike-specific TCR breadth and depth were significantly higher than at day 0 and than in MenACWY recipients. No day 14 peak-response samples were available, so repertoires were characterized only after the peak T cell response. Conclusions about previously exposed vaccinees are limited, since just 6 or 7 AZD1222 recipients were seropositive for SARS-CoV-2 at baseline. Most participants were white British and females outnumbered males, and the authors suggested that clonal diversity may have been underestimated. Nearly half of unique spike-specific TCRs reportedly recognized epitopes outside regions mutated in the B.1.351 and B.1.1.7 variants.

The material was peripheral blood, obtained on day 0 of AZD1222 vaccination. This TCR was sampled from an adult in good health. The rearranged chain carries TRBV5-4 and TRBJ1-6; no D segment can be confidently identified. The CDR3 loop reads CASSFPGTDSPLHF. Here is the DNA: TGTGCCAGCAGCTTCCCTGGCACCGATTCACCCCTCCACTTT.